The subject of this entry is one T cell receptor (beta chain). Its antigen is not identified. Noted time point: week 35, safety follow-up. The vaccine gave 300 ug of a 20-mer mutant IDH1 peptide subcutaneously per dose. This entry is derived from a study of a mutant IDH1 vaccine in newly diagnosed glioma. Study as a whole: Vaccines were first given 4-6 weeks after radiotherapy alone, or with temozolomide cycles. Patients under treatment included roughly 62% males and around 38% females and had a mean age of approximately 40 years.

Deletions cut 8 bases from V and 4 bases from J, with 14 bases between. CDR3 length: 13 amino acids. From germline, CDR1 is SEHNR and CDR2 FQNEAQ (reference sequence). TCRdb's copy holds only in-frame clones and misses some; the assay was immunoSEQ multiplex PCR. The table shows some 45,000 clones, with 83% occurring only once. The receptor's source is a woman aged 45-59 years with glioma. The input for sequencing was PBMCs, taken from a glioma patient whose treatment included an IDH1 peptide vaccine. The rearrangement links TRBV7-9 to TRBJ1-2, with D maybe TRBD1 (5 bases). CDR3 DNA sequence: TGTGCCAGCTCCGGGGCCGACCTCTATGGCTACACCTTC. This gives the protein CASSGADLYGYTF.